The T cell receptor (beta chain) described here comes from a study of technical replicates of blood from a handful of donors. Clones were read by immunoSEQ multiplex PCR, and TCRdb kept only the in-frame ones, dropping some. The sample holds more than 90,000 clones, about 95% seen once. V shed 0 bases and J 7 bases; nucleotides not matched to a gene: 3. Germline V gene data show CDR1 as MNHEY and CDR2 as SVGAGI. CDR3 length: 15 amino acids. The sequence was collected from a human donor in good health. This chain links TRBV6-5 with TRBJ1-5, with 10 bases fitting TRBD1. Specimen: T cells isolated from PBMCs. CDR3 loop: CASSYSGTGDQPQHF. DNA for the CDR3: TGTGCCAGCAGTTACTCCGGGACAGGGGACCAGCCCCAGCATTTT.